Each of the 15 T cell receptor beta chains below was sequenced from the same sample in a study of technical replicates of blood from a few donors (dated by TCRdb to between 2016 and 2019). Libraries were prepared through the immunoSEQ multiplex PCR assay. As stored in TCRdb, this immuneACCESS dataset retains in-frame rearrangements with V and J assigned. A fraction of the clones does not appear; measured against another copy, unresolved V genes explain less than half of the discrepancy, and the remainder lacks a known reason. The sample table records some 68,000 clones; just under 97% of these occur just once. The top ten clonotypes cover 0.24% of the sample. The sample taken for sequencing was T cells isolated from PBMCs. Source of these receptors: a human donor in good health.

In its sample, this clone was seen a few times. The V gene is TRBV11-2, the J gene TRBJ2-7; 11 bases line up with TRBD1. The CDR3 has 16 residues. Germline trimming cut 1 base from V and 4 bases from J; bases unmatched to any gene: 6. Germline V gene data show CDR1 as SGHAT and CDR2 as FQNNGV. CDR3: CASSLVRGQGEYEQYF. The DNA of the CDR3 is TGTGCCAGCAGCTTAGTTAGGGGACAGGGGGAATACGAGCAGTACTTC.

This clone occurred a few times. The chain couples TRBV19 to TRBJ2-7; 8 bases are a match to TRBD1. After removal of 3 bases from V and 0 bases from J, the junction contained 4 bases not matched to a gene. This CDR3 has 15 amino acids. CDR1 and CDR2 (germline): LNHDA, SQIVND (reference sequence). CDR3: CASSITQGVSYEQYF. DNA for the CDR3: TGTGCCAGTAGTATCACACAGGGGGTCTCCTACGAGCAGTACTTC.

V usage is TRBV28 and J usage is TRBJ2-7, with D perhaps matching TRBD2 (5 bases). CDR3 size: 14 residues. V was pared by 3 bases and J by 3 bases, with 12 bases between. Germline V gene data show CDR1 as MDHEN and CDR2 as SYDVKM. The CDR3 loop reads CASSFGLAHYEQYF. The CDR3 coding sequence is TGTGCCAGCAGTTTCGGACTCGCACACTACGAGCAGTACTTC. The full variable domain, with the rest looked up from reference TRBV28 and TRBJ2-7, is DVKVTQSSRYLVKRTGEKVFLECVQDMDHENMFWYRQDPGLGLRLIYFSYDVKMKEKGDIPEGYSVSREKKERFSLILESASTNQTSMYLCASSFGLAHYEQYFGPGTRLTVT.

J is TRBJ2-7 and V is TRBV19, with 12 bases lining up with TRBD2. V shed 5 bases, J shed 4 bases, and the junction held 12 bases outside the gene matches. Germline assignment: CDR1 LNHDA and CDR2 SQIVND (reference sequence). The CDR3 extends over 17 amino acids. The CDR3 region is CASSVRTSGALVYEQYF. The CDR3 DNA reads as TGTGCCAGTAGTGTCCGGACTAGCGGGGCTTTGGTATACGAGCAGTACTTC.

This chain's CDR3 is CASSEAGLGFDEQFF. The CDR3 nucleotides are TGTGCCAGCAGTGAGGCGGGACTCGGGTTCGATGAGCAGTTCTTC. The chain employs TRBV2 and TRBJ2-1; the D gene is possibly TRBD2 (6 bases). CDR3 length: 15 residues. Germline V gene sequence: CDR1 SNHLY, CDR2 FYNNEI. Trimming removed 3 bases at V and 8 bases at J, with 17 bases between.

V gene TRBV5-6 combines with J gene TRBJ1-5; D call uncertain. Germline CDR1 is SGHDT and CDR2 is YYEEEE. V was trimmed by 0 bases and J by 3 bases, leaving 7 bases between them. The CDR3 loop spans 14 amino acids. DNA for the CDR3: TGTGCCAGCAGCTTGGACAGTAACAATCAGCCCCAGCATTTT. Its translation is CASSLDSNNQPQHF.

Comments on this clone: At one boundary the junction diverges from the germline segment, which might be a read error. This chain uses TRBV5-4 with TRBJ2-1; the match to TRBD1 covers 9 bases. Germline V gene sequence: CDR1 SGHNT, CDR2 YYREEE (reference sequence). The CDR3 runs 14 residues. The CDR3 DNA reads as TGTGCCAGCACCTTGGGGGGACAGGGCAATGAGCAGTTCTTC. Amino acid sequence: CASTLGGQGNEQFF.

The chain uses TRBV19 and TRBJ2-5; 16 bases are shared with TRBD2. The CDR3 extends over 19 amino acids. The junction had 16 bases not matched to a gene; V was cut back by 7 bases and J by 5 bases. CDR1 and CDR2 from the germline V gene are LNHDA and SQIVND (reference sequence). In DNA, the CDR3 is TGTGCCAGTACTAAGTGGGGGACTAGCGGGGGGGGATACGTGGAGACCCAGTACTTC. Translating it yields CASTKWGTSGGGYVETQYF.

The chain carries TRBV30 and TRBJ1-2, with D possibly matching TRBD1 (5 bases). Trimming stripped 1 base from V and 7 bases from J, with 13 bases between. Looked up from germline, CDR1 is GTSNPN and CDR2 is SVGIG (reference sequence). This CDR3 spans 13 amino acids. The CDR3, as DNA: TGTGCCTGGAGTGCCGAGGACACCGGTGGCTACACCTTC. Translating it yields CAWSAEDTGGYTF.

The chain is built from TRBV27 and TRBJ2-2; D call uncertain. Germline-derived CDR1 and CDR2 are MNHEY and SMNVEV (reference sequence). The V end lost 5 bases, the J end lost 0 bases, and 10 bases lay between the germline ends. The CDR3 is made up of 15 amino acids. CDR3 protein: CASSPRPANTGELFF. In DNA, the CDR3 is TGTGCCAGCAGTCCCCGTCCAGCGAACACCGGGGAGCTGTTTTTT.

The V and J genes are TRBV11-2 and TRBJ2-7; a weak D match, TRBD2 (5 bases). Trimming removed 3 bases at V and 0 bases at J, with 18 bases between. CDR3 length equals 17 residues. The germline V gene encodes CDR1 SGHAT and CDR2 FQNNGV. CDR3 bases: TGTGCCAGCAGCTTTAGCCTAGCCTATACGAGCTCCTACGAGCAGTACTTC. The encoded protein is CASSFSLAYTSSYEQYF.

V and J are TRBV6-1 and TRBJ2-2; D unclear. CDR1 and CDR2 (germline): MNHNS, SASEGT. The V and J ends lost 1 base and 2 bases respectively, with 5 bases between them. The length of the CDR3 is 14 residues. The CDR3 nucleotides read TGTGCCAGCAGTGAAGTCCCAAACACCGGGGAGCTGTTTTTT. It specifies CASSEVPNTGELFF.

This chain links TRBV5-1 with TRBJ2-5; D is possibly TRBD2 (5 bases). Germline CDR1 reads SGHRS; CDR2 reads YFSETQ. The CDR3 is made up of 12 amino acids. The V end was cut by 1 base, the J end by 7 bases, with 8 bases between. The CDR3 is CASSLREGTQYF. CDR3 in DNA: TGCGCCAGCAGCTTGCGAGAGGGGACCCAGTACTTC.

The count of this clone is one. The chain joins TRBV2 to TRBJ2-5; TRBD1 matches at 10 bases. V gave up 11 bases and J gave up 4 bases; unmatched junction bases: 4. The V gene's germline CDR1 is SNHLY and CDR2 FYNNEI. This CDR3 comprises 12 residues. CDR3 sequence reads: CAGQGGGETQYF. DNA for the CDR3: TGTGCCGGACAGGGGGGAGGAGAGACCCAGTACTTC.

The J gene is TRBJ1-2, the V gene TRBV6-1, with TRBD1 matching 9 bases. Germline V gene sequence: CDR1 MNHNS, CDR2 SASEGT. This CDR3 spans 15 amino acids. The V segment lost 6 bases and the J segment 7 bases; nucleotides outside the gene matches: 12. CDR3 bases: TGTGCCAGCAGCCAGGGGGGACAGGGAATCGGTGGCTACACCTTC. This gives the protein CASSQGGQGIGGYTF.